This TCR beta chain is from a study of T cell repertoires in cytomegalovirus infection. A single record per CDR3 protein comes from TCRdb applying MiXCR to the reads. The sample comprises some 270,000 distinct CDR3 sequences, over 15% of which are singletons, and less than 50% rests with the top ten. Germline V CDR1 and CDR2: SNHLY, FYNNEI. The CDR3 totals 13 residues. Trimming cost V 8 bases and J 7 bases, with 15 bases left between them. This clonotype has just a few counts. Sequences were obtained from CD8+ T cells from PBMCs. The V gene is TRBV2, the J gene TRBJ1-5; a weak D match, TRBD1 (6 bases). The receptor's source is a human donor in good health (CMV status not recorded). Some clones in this sample may be carry-over from other donors' samples. CDR3 protein: CASGHREGQPQHF. CDR3 DNA: TGTGCCAGCGGCCACAGGGAGGGACAGCCCCAGCATTTT.